This T cell receptor beta chain was identified during a study of blood T cells in healthy people across ages. Study findings and constraints: The donors' CMV status was not determined, possibly confounding changes in expanded clonotypes. Because sorting was not performed, PBMCs prevented conclusive naive versus antigen-experienced comparison.

Every participating donor contributed about 10 milliliters of peripheral blood through a draw. Concerning this clonotype: What it binds is unknown.

Primers used in a second PCR of roughly 7 to 12 cycles were a sample-barcoded 5' primer and a J-beta primer mix. Each sample yielded at least 3 million CDR3-containing paired-end reads. TCRdb fed the 5' RACE reads into MiXCR, producing one record per CDR3 protein. The data contain hundreds of thousands of distinct CDR3 sequences, approximately 21% of them singletons. The CDR3 sequence is 16 residues long. Trimming left V 5 bases short and J 0 bases short, with 16 bases between. The sequence was obtained from a man between 65 and 80 years old in good health. J is TRBJ2-5 and V is TRBV12-3 or TRBV12-4; D is perhaps TRBD1 (6 bases). The sample comprised blood. Written as DNA, the CDR3 is TGTGCCAGCAGTCCCTATACAGGGACGTACCAAGAGACCCAGTACTTC. This codes for CASSPYTGTYQETQYF.